This T cell receptor (beta chain) is drawn from a study of blood T cell repertoires in COVID-19. About the research overall: Both acute and convalescent COVID-19 samples were obtained from the United States, Italy and Spain. T cells, B-cell-depleted T cells, or PBMCs supplied cDNA or gDNA.

In the original analysis: Reference gene primer amplification gave estimated nucleated cell counts. Here immunoSEQ multiplex PCR was the method, and the copy in TCRdb shows in-frame clones only, minus some. V and J calls and clone size are given by that table; D and trimming were obtained from the DNA. The sample comprises some 140,000 clones, under 95% of which are singletons, and 0.45% to 0.65% rests with the top ten. In germline, CDR1 is SGHAT, CDR2 FQNNGV. The trim removed 9 bases at V and 4 bases at J, leaving 5 bases unmatched. There are 16 residues in the CDR3. The V gene is TRBV11-2, the J gene TRBJ2-2; 16 bases agree with TRBD2. The sequence was collected from a man aged 50-60 years with acute or convalescent COVID-19. Sequenced: peripheral blood. The CDR3 loop reads CASGTSGGAATGELFF. Written as DNA, the CDR3 is TGTGCCAGTGGGACTAGCGGGGGGGCTGCCACCGGGGAGCTGTTTTTT.